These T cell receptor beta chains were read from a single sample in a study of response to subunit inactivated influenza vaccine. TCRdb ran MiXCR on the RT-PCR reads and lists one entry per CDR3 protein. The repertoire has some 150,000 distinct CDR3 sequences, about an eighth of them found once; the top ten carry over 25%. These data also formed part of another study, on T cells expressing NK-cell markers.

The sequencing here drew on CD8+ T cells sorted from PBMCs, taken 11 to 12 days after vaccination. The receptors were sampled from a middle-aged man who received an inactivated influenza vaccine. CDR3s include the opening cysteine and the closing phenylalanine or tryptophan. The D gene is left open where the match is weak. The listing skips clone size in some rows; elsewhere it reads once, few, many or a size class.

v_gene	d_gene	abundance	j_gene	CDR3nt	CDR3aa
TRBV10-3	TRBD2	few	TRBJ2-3	TGTGCCATCAGTGATCTAGCGGGGCCGAGCCTAGATACGCAGTATTTT	CAISDLAGPSLDTQYF
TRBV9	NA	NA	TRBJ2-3	TGTGCCAGCAGCGTAGGGCGGGGAGAGGACACAGATACGCAGTATTTT	CASSVGRGEDTDTQYF
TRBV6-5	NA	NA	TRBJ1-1	TGTGCCAGCAGTTACTCGTCCTTGGAGATAACGAACACTGAAGCTTTCTTT	CASSYSSLEITNTEAFF
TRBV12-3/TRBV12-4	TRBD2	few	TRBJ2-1	TGTGCCAGCAGTGGTAGCGGGAGGCACTACAATGAGCAGTTCTTC	CASSGSGRHYNEQFF
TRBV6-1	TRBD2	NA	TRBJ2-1	TGTGCCAGCAGTCCCCGATTCGCTAGCGGTTCCTACAATGAGCAGTTCTTC	CASSPRFASGSYNEQFF
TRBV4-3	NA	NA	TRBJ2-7	TGCGCCAGCAGCCAAGAAGGGACATACTACGAGCAGTACTTC	CASSQEGTYYEQYF
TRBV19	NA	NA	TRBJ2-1	TGTGCCAGTAGTCCTAGGCTCGTTGGCGCCTACAATGAGCAGTTCTTC	CASSPRLVGAYNEQFF
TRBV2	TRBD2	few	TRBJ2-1	TGTGCCAGAGGACTAGCGGGGGGCCCTCCTCGTGAGCAGTTCTTC	CARGLAGGPPREQFF
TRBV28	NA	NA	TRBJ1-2	TGTGCCAGCAGTTTATCGAGAGGGAACTATGGCTACACCTTC	CASSLSRGNYGYTF
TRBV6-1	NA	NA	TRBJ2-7	TGTGCCAGCAGTGAAGGGGCAGGATACTACGAGCAGTACTTC	CASSEGAGYYEQYF
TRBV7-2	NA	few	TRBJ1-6	TGTGCCAGCAGCTTGGGCGCAGTAGGATCACCCCTCCACTTT	CASSLGAVGSPLHF
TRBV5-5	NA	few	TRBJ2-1	TGTGCCAGCAGCTTCCGGTGGCAGGGAAGTTTAGATGAGCAGTTCTTC	CASSFRWQGSLDEQFF
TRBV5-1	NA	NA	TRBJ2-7	TGCGCCAGCAGCTTGGGACACACCACCTACGAGCAGTACTTC	CASSLGHTTYEQYF
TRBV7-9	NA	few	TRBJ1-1	TGTGCCAGCAGCTTAGGAGGCGTGAGGGAAGCTTTCTTT	CASSLGGVREAFF
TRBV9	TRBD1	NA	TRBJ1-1	TGTGCCAGCAGCCCGGGACAGTACCCTGAAGCTTTCTTT	CASSPGQYPEAFF
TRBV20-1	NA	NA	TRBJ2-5	TGCAGTGCGCCTCGGGACATCCAAGAGACCCAGTACTTC	CSAPRDIQETQYF
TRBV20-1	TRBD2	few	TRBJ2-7	TGCAGTGCTAGAGATCCTGTCGGGGGGGCGTACGAGCAGTACTTC	CSARDPVGGAYEQYF
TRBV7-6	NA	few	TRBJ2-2	TGTGCCAGCAGCTTAGAGGCAGAGATAAACACCGGGGAGCTGTTTTTT	CASSLEAEINTGELFF
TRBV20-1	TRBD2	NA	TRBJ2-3	TGCAGTGCCTTGACTAGCGGCACAGATACGCAGTATTTT	CSALTSGTDTQYF
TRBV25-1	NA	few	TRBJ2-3	TGTGCCAGCACCGGGGACCTCCGGGGGGATACGCAGTATTTT	CASTGDLRGDTQYF
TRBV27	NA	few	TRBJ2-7	TGTGCCAGCAGCTTCGACAGAAATGGGCTCCACGAGCAGTACTTC	CASSFDRNGLHEQYF
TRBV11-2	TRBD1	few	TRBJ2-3	TGTGCCAGCAGCCCGGGGACAGGGCTCTCAACGCAGTATTTT	CASSPGTGLSTQYF
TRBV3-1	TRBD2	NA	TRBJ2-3	TGTGCCAGCAGCCAAGATGGGACGCGGGGGGCTATCACAGATACGCAGTATTTT	CASSQDGTRGAITDTQYF
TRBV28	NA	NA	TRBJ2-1	TGTGCCAGCAGTTTATTGGCCGATGCGGGTGAGCAGTTCTTC	CASSLLADAGEQFF
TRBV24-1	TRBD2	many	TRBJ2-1	TGTGCCACCAGTGGTCCGGGGGGGGCCAATGAGCAGTTCTTC	CATSGPGGANEQFF
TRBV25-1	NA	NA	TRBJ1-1	TGTGCCAGCAGCAGGAGGGGACGGGGGGTGAACACTGAAGCTTTCTTT	CASSRRGRGVNTEAFF
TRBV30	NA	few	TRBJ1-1	TGTGCCTGGAGTGGTCTCAGGGGTGGCACTGAAGCTTTCTTT	CAWSGLRGGTEAFF
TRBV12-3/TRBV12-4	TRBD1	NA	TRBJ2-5	TGTGCCAGCAGTTCCCCCGGGGACAGGGGGGAAGAGACCCAGTACTTC	CASSSPGDRGEETQYF
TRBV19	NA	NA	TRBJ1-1	TGTGCCAGTCAGCGGGGAAAAACTGAAGCTTTCTTT	CASQRGKTEAFF
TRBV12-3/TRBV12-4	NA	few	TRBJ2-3	TGTGCCAGCAGTTTAGTAAGGGGGGGCTTCATGGATACGCAGTATTTT	CASSLVRGGFMDTQYF
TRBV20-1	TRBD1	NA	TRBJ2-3	TGCAGTGCTAGAGTTCGCGACAGGGGGTTAGGCACAGATACGCAGTATTTT	CSARVRDRGLGTDTQYF
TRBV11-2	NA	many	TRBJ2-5	TGTGCCAGCAGCCGCCTGGAGACCCAGTACTTC	CASSRLETQYF
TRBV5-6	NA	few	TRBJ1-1	TGTGCCAGCACCTTAGGGGTTTCTGAAGCTTTCTTT	CASTLGVSEAFF
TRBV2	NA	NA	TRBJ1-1	TGTGCCAGCGGACAGACTGAAGCTTTCTTT	CASGQTEAFF
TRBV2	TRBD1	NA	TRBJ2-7	TGTGCCAGTGGACAGGGCTACGAGCAGTACTTC	CASGQGYEQYF
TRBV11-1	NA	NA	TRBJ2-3	TGTGCCAGCAGCTTCCCCCCTCTAGCCCCCGCGGGTTGGGTAGATACGCAGTATTTT	CASSFPPLAPAGWVDTQYF
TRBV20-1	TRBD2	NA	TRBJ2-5	TGCAGTGCTAGATTTCGGGGGGGATTGCTCCAAGAGACCCAGTACTTC	CSARFRGGLLQETQYF
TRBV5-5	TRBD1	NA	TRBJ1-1	TGTGCCAGCAGCTTGTTCGCAGGGGGCTTGAACACTGAAGCTTTCTTT	CASSLFAGGLNTEAFF
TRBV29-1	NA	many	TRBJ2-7	TGCAGCGTTGGTAGGACGAAGAACGAGCAGTACTTC	CSVGRTKNEQYF
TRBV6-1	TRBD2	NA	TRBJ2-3	TGTGCCAGCAGTGCGCTAGCGGCCATCACAGATACGCAGTATTTT	CASSALAAITDTQYF
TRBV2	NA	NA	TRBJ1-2	TGTGCCAGCAGTAAGGGGCCTTCTAACTATGGCTACACCTTC	CASSKGPSNYGYTF
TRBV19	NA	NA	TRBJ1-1	TGTGCCAGTAGTATAGTTTTCGTCGGAGGTCGCACTGAAGCTTTCTTT	CASSIVFVGGRTEAFF
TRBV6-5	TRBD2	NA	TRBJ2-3	TGTGCCAGCCATAGCGGGGATACGCAGTATTTT	CASHSGDTQYF
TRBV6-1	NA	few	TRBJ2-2	TGTGCCAGCAGCCAGACGCCGGGGGTCGGGGAGCTGTTTTTT	CASSQTPGVGELFF
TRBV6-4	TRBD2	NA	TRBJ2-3	TGTGCCAGCAGTGACTCTGGGGGACTAGACGTAGATACGCAGTATTTT	CASSDSGGLDVDTQYF
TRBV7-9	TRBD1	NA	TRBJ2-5	TGTGCCAGCAGCCCCCGGGACAGAGCCGAGGAGACCCAGTACTTC	CASSPRDRAEETQYF
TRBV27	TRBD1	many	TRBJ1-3	TGTGCCAGCAGTCCTCTTCTACAGGGGGCGTTCGGAAACACCATATATTTT	CASSPLLQGAFGNTIYF
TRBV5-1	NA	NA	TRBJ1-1	TGCGCCAGCAGCTTGGTTTCTACAGGGTTGAACACTGAAGCTTTCTTT	CASSLVSTGLNTEAFF
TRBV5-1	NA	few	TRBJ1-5	TGCGCCAGCAGCTTGGGCTGGGGTGGGGATCAGCCCCAGCATTTT	CASSLGWGGDQPQHF